Here is one T cell receptor (beta chain) with its context. Its specificity is not known. Sorted subsets were CFSE-labeled and cultured roughly five days with allogeneic dendritic cells. Repertoires were generated with immunoSEQ multiplex PCR, while TCRdb's copy carries only in-frame clones and drops some. This table has 12,000 or so clones, approximately 89% appearing once. The V segment lost 6 bases and the J segment 7 bases; nucleotides outside the gene matches: 8. Germline lookup yields CDR1 SEHNR and CDR2 FQNEAQ (reference sequence). The CDR3 extends over 15 amino acids. This specimen comes from a study of regulatory dendritic cells for organ transplantation.

The clonotype was recovered from a human donor in good health. J is TRBJ2-1 and V is TRBV7-9, with TRBD2 identical over 11 bases. Sequences were obtained from naive CD8+ T cells from blood cultured with dendritic cells. Specified subset: CD45RA+ naive T cells. The CDR3 DNA reads TGTGCCAGCAGGCTACCGGGACTAGCGGTTAATGAGCAGTTCTTC. Its translation is CASRLPGLAVNEQFF.